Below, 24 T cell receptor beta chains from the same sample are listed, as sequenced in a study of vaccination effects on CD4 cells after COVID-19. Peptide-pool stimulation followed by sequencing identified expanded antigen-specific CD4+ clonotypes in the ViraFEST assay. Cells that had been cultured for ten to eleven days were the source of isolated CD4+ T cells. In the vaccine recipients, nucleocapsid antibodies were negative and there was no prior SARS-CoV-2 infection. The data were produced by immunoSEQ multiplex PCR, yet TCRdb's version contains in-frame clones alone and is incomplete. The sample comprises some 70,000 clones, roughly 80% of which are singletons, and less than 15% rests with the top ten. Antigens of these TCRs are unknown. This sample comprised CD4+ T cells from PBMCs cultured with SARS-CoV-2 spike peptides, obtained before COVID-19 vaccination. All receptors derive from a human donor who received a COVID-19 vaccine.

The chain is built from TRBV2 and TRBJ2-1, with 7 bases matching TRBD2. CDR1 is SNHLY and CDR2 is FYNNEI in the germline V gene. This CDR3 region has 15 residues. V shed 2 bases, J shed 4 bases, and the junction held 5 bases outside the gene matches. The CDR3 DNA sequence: TGTGCCAGCAGTGAAAATGGGGGGGGGTACAATGAGCAGTTCTTC. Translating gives CASSENGGGYNEQFF.

The CDR3 DNA reads as TGTGCCAGCAGCCCCCGACTAGCGGGGGCCACCCAAGAGACCCAGTACTTC. This encodes CASSPRLAGATQETQYF. This rearrangement joins TRBV7-2 to TRBJ2-5, with TRBD2 matching over 12 bases. The CDR3 is made up of 17 amino acids. Per the germline V gene, CDR1 is SGHTA and CDR2 is FQGNSA. J lost 1 base, V lost 5 bases, and 8 bases had no gene match.

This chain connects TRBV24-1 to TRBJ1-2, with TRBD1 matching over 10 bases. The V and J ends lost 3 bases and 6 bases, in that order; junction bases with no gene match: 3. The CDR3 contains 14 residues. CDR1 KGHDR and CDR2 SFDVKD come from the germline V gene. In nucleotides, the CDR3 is TGTGCCACCAGTGATCCCGGGACAGGGGATGGCTACACCTTC. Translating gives CATSDPGTGDGYTF.

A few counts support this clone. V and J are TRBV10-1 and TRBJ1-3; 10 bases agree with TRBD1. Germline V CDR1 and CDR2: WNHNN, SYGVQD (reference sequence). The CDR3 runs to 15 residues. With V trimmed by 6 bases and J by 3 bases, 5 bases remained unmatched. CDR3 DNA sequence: TGCGCCAGCAGCCGCGGGACAGGGGTTGGAAACACCATATATTTT. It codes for CASSRGTGVGNTIYF.

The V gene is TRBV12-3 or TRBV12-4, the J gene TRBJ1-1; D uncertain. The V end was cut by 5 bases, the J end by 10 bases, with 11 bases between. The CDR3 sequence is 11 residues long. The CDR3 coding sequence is TGTGCCAGCAGTCGAACTAATCGAGCTTTCTTT. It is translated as CASSRTNRAFF.

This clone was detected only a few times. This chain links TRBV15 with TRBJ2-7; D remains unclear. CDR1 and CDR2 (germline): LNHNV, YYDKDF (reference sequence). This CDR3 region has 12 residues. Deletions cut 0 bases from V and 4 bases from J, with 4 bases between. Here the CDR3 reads CATSREGYEQYV. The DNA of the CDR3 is TGTGCCACCAGCAGAGAGGGTTACGAGCAGTACGTC.

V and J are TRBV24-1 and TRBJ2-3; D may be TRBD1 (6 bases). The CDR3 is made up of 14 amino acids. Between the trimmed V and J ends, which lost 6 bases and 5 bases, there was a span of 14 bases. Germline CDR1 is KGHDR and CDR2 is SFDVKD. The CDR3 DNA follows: TGTGCCACCAGTTTGCCAGGGGAGTTAGATACGCAGTATTTT. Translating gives CATSLPGELDTQYF.

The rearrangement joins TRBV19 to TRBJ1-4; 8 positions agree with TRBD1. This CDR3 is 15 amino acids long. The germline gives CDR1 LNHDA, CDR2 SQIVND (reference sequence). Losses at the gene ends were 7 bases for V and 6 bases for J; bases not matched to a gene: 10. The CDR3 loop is CASTTRTGFDEKLFF. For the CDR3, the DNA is TGTGCCAGTACCACCCGGACAGGGTTTGATGAAAAACTGTTTTTT.

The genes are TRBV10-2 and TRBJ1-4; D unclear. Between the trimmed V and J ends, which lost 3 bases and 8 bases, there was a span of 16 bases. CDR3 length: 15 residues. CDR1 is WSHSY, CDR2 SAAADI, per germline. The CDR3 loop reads CASSDIQTKAEKLFF. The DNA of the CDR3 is TGCGCCAGCAGTGATATCCAAACAAAGGCCGAAAAACTGTTTTTT.

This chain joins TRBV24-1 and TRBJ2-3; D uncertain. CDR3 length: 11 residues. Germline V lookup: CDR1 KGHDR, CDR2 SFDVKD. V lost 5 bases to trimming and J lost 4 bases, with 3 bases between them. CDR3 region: CATSASDTQYF. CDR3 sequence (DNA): TGTGCCACCAGTGCTTCAGATACGCAGTATTTT.

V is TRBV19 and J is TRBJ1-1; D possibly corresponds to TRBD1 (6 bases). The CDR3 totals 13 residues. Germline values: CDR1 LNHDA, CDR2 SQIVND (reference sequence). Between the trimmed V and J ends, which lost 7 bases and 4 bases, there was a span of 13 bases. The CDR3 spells CASTLGTPTEAFF. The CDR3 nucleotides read TGTGCCAGTACCTTGGGGACACCCACTGAAGCTTTCTTT.

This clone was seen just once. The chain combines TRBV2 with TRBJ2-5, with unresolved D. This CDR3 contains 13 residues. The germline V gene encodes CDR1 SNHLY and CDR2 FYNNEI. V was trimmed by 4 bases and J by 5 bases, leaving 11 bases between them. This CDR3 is CASSVYGLETQYF. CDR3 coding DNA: TGTGCCAGCAGTGTGTACGGGTTGGAGACCCAGTACTTC.

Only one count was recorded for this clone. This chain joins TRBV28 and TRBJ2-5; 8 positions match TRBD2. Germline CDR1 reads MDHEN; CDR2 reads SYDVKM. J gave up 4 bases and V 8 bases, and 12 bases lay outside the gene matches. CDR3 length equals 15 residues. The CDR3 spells CASAFGSGGPETQYF. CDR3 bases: TGTGCCAGCGCGTTTGGGTCGGGGGGGCCAGAGACCCAGTACTTC.

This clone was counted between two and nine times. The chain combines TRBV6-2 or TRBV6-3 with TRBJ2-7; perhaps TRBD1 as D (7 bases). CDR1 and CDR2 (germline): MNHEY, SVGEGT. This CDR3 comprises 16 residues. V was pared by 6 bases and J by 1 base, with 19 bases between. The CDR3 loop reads CASRPAGQYFSYEQYV. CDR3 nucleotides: TGTGCCAGCAGGCCTGCGGGACAGTATTTTTCCTACGAGCAGTACGTC.

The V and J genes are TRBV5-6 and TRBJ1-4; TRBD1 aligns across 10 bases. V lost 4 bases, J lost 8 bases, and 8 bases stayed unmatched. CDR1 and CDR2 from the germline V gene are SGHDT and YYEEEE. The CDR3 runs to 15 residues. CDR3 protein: CASSILDRGHEKLFF. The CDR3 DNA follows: TGTGCCAGCAGCATCCTAGACAGGGGGCACGAAAAACTGTTTTTT.

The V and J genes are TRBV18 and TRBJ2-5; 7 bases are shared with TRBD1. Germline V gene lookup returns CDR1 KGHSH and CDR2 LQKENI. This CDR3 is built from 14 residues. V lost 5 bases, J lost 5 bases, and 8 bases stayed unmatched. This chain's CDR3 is CASSANRGGETQYF. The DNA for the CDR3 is TGTGCCAGCTCAGCCAACAGGGGTGGCGAGACCCAGTACTTC.

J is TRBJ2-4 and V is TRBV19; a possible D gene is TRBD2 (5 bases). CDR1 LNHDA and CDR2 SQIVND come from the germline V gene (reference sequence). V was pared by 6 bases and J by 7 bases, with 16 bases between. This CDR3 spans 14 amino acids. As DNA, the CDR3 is TGTGCCAGTAGAAGGTCTGGCCGGGGTAACATTCAGTACTTC. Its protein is CASRRSGRGNIQYF.

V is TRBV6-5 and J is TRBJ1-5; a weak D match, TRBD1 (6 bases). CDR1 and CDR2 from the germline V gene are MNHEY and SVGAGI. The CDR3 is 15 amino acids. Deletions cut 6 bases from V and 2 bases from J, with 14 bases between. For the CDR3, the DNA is TGTGCCAGCAGATTTGGAGGGGGTGGCAATCAGCCCCAGCATTTT. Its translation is CASRFGGGGNQPQHF.

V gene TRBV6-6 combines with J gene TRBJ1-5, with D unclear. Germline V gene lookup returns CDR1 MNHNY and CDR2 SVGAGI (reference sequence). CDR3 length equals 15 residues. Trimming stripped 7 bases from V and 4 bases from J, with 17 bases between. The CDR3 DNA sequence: TGTGCCAGCACTCTAGAAGGGATTCGGAATCAGCCCCAGCATTTT. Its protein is CASTLEGIRNQPQHF.

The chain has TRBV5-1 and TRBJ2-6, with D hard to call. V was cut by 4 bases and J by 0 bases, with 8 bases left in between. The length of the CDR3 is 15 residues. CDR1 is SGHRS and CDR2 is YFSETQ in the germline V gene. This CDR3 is CASSPVYSGANVLTF. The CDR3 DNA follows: TGCGCCAGCAGCCCTGTTTACTCTGGGGCCAACGTCCTGACTTTC. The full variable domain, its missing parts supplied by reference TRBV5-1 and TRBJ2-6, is KAGVTQTPRYLIKTRGQQVTLSCSPISGHRSVSWYQQTPGQGLQFLFEYFSETQRNKGNFPGRFSGRQFSNSRSEMNVSTLELGDSALYLCASSPVYSGANVLTFGAGSRLTVL.

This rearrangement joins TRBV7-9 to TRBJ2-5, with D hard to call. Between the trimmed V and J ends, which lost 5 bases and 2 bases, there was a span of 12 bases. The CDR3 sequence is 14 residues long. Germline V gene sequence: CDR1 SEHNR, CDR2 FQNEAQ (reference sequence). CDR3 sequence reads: CASSPVARQETQYF. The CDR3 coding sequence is TGTGCCAGCAGCCCGGTAGCACGGCAAGAGACCCAGTACTTC.

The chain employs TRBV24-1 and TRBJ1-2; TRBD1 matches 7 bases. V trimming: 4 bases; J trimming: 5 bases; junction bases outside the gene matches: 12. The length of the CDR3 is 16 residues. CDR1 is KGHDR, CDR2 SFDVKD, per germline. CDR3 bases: TGTGCCACCAGTGAATCGACCCACCAGGGGGATTATGGCTACACCTTC. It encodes CATSESTHQGDYGYTF.

The CDR3: CASSPGWQGGGGTQYF. In nucleotides, the CDR3 is TGCGCCAGCAGCCCCGGATGGCAGGGTGGGGGGGGTACGCAGTATTTT. The gene calls are TRBV5-1 and TRBJ2-3; 7 positions agree with TRBD2. Germline V gene sequence: CDR1 SGHRS, CDR2 YFSETQ. Trimming at V came to 4 bases and at J to 8 bases, leaving 16 bases not matched to a gene. This CDR3 is built from 16 residues.

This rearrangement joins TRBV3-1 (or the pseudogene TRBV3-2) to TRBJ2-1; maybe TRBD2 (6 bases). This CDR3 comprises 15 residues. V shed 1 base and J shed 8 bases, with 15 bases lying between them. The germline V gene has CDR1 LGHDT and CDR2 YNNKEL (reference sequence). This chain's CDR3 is CASSQVSGGIDEQFF. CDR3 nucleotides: TGTGCCAGCAGCCAAGTTTCTGGGGGGATTGATGAGCAGTTCTTC.